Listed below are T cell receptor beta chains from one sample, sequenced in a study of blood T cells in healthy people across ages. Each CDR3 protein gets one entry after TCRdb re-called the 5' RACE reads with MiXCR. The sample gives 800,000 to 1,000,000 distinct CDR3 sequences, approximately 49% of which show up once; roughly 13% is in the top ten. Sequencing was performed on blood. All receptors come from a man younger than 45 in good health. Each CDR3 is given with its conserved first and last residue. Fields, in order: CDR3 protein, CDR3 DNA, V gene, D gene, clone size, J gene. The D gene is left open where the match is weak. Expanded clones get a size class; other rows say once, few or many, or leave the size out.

CDR3aa: CSVIRVTTEAFF; CDR3nt: TGCAGCGTGATAAGGGTGACCACTGAAGCTTTCTTT; v_gene: TRBV29-1; d_gene: .; abundance: once; j_gene: TRBJ1-1
CDR3aa: CASSPGGASYDEQFF; CDR3nt: TGCGCCAGCAGTCCCGGGGGGGCATCCTACGATGAGCAGTTCTTC; v_gene: TRBV5-1; d_gene: TRBD2; abundance: .; j_gene: TRBJ2-1
CDR3aa: CASSPFGSPLHF; CDR3nt: TGTGCCAGCAGCCCATTCGGATCACCCCTCCACTTT; v_gene: TRBV7-8; d_gene: .; abundance: .; j_gene: TRBJ1-6
CDR3aa: CASSQGWVGYEQYF; CDR3nt: TGTGCCAGCAGCCAAGGGTGGGTTGGTTACGAGCAGTACTTC; v_gene: TRBV14; d_gene: .; abundance: .; j_gene: TRBJ2-7
CDR3aa: CASSRGLAGDNEQFF; CDR3nt: TGTGCCAGCAGCCGCGGACTAGCGGGGGACAATGAGCAGTTCTTC; v_gene: TRBV7-2; d_gene: TRBD2; abundance: few; j_gene: TRBJ2-1
CDR3aa: CSARDVGQLNQPQHF; CDR3nt: TGCAGTGCTAGAGATGTGGGTCAACTGAATCAGCCCCAGCATTTT; v_gene: TRBV20-1; d_gene: .; abundance: .; j_gene: TRBJ1-5
CDR3aa: CASSQGFGQQTEQFF; CDR3nt: TGTGCCAGCAGCCAAGGATTCGGTCAACAAACTGAGCAGTTCTTC; v_gene: TRBV14; d_gene: .; abundance: .; j_gene: TRBJ2-1
CDR3aa: CASSGLVESGYTF; CDR3nt: TGTGCCAGCAGCGGACTCGTCGAATCCGGCTACACCTTC; v_gene: TRBV9; d_gene: .; abundance: many; j_gene: TRBJ1-2
CDR3aa: CASEGQPEAFF; CDR3nt: TGTGCCAGCGAGGGACAGCCTGAAGCTTTCTTT; v_gene: TRBV28; d_gene: TRBD1; abundance: .; j_gene: TRBJ1-1
CDR3aa: CASSPGGIYGYTF; CDR3nt: TGTGCCAGCAGCCCAGGGGGTATCTATGGCTACACCTTC; v_gene: TRBV7-3; d_gene: TRBD1; abundance: .; j_gene: TRBJ1-2
CDR3aa: CASSLSRDRDNSPLHF; CDR3nt: TGTGCCAGCAGTTTAAGCCGGGACAGGGATAATTCACCCCTCCACTTT; v_gene: TRBV28; d_gene: TRBD1; abundance: .; j_gene: TRBJ1-6
CDR3aa: CASSDRGLGEKLFF; CDR3nt: TGTGCCAGCAGCGACAGGGGGCTAGGAGAAAAACTGTTTTTT; v_gene: TRBV6-1; d_gene: TRBD1; abundance: .; j_gene: TRBJ1-4
CDR3aa: CASSLAATGGRETQYF; CDR3nt: TGTGCCAGCAGCTTGGCCGCTACAGGGGGCAGGGAGACCCAGTACTTC; v_gene: TRBV5-5; d_gene: TRBD1; abundance: .; j_gene: TRBJ2-5
CDR3aa: CASSGRQGTGELFF; CDR3nt: TGTGCCAGCAGCGGTCGACAGGGGACCGGGGAGCTGTTTTTT; v_gene: TRBV7-2; d_gene: TRBD1; abundance: few; j_gene: TRBJ2-2
CDR3aa: CASSRNGGLNTEAFF; CDR3nt: TGCGCCAGCAGCCGTAATGGGGGCTTAAACACTGAAGCTTTCTTT; v_gene: TRBV4-1; d_gene: .; abundance: .; j_gene: TRBJ1-1
CDR3aa: CASSFQGIEAFF; CDR3nt: TGTGCCAGCAGTTTCCAGGGGATAGAAGCTTTCTTT; v_gene: TRBV12-3/TRBV12-4; d_gene: .; abundance: .; j_gene: TRBJ1-1
CDR3aa: CASKALSGGGDYGYTF; CDR3nt: TGTGCCAGCAAAGCACTGAGCGGGGGGGGCGACTATGGCTACACCTTC; v_gene: TRBV6-5; d_gene: .; abundance: .; j_gene: TRBJ1-2
CDR3aa: CASSQDLGDQPQHF; CDR3nt: TGTGCCAGCAGCCAAGATCTTGGGGATCAGCCCCAGCATTTT; v_gene: TRBV3-1; d_gene: .; abundance: .; j_gene: TRBJ1-5
CDR3aa: CAWSADSTYEQYF; CDR3nt: TGTGCCTGGAGCGCGGACAGCACCTACGAGCAGTACTTC; v_gene: TRBV30; d_gene: .; abundance: .; j_gene: TRBJ2-7
CDR3aa: CATSDSRAYYNEQFF; CDR3nt: TGTGCCACCAGTGATTCCCGGGCCTACTACAATGAGCAGTTCTTC; v_gene: TRBV24-1; d_gene: .; abundance: .; j_gene: TRBJ2-1
CDR3aa: CASSSRLSALNEKLFF; CDR3nt: TGTGCCAGCAGCTCCAGATTATCCGCCCTTAATGAAAAACTGTTTTTT; v_gene: TRBV5-6; d_gene: .; abundance: .; j_gene: TRBJ1-4
CDR3aa: CASRFSGGRYNEQYF; CDR3nt: TGTGCCAGCAGGTTTAGCGGGGGGCGTTACAATGAGCAGTACTTC; v_gene: TRBV12-3/TRBV12-4; d_gene: TRBD2; abundance: .; j_gene: TRBJ2-7
CDR3aa: CASGLGGASTDTQYF; CDR3nt: TGTGCCAGCGGCCTAGGAGGCGCTAGCACAGATACGCAGTATTTT; v_gene: TRBV12-3/TRBV12-4; d_gene: .; abundance: .; j_gene: TRBJ2-3
CDR3aa: CASSPTGQESNSPLHF; CDR3nt: TGCGCCAGCAGCCCCACGGGACAGGAAAGTAATTCACCCCTCCACTTT; v_gene: TRBV5-1; d_gene: TRBD1; abundance: .; j_gene: TRBJ1-6
CDR3aa: CAISGADRNSPLHF; CDR3nt: TGTGCCATCAGTGGTGCGGACAGAAATTCACCCCTCCACTTT; v_gene: TRBV10-3; d_gene: .; abundance: once; j_gene: TRBJ1-6
CDR3aa: CASSQGTRDHNEQFF; CDR3nt: TGTGCCAGCAGTCAAGGGACAAGGGACCACAATGAGCAGTTCTTC; v_gene: TRBV6-6; d_gene: .; abundance: few; j_gene: TRBJ2-1
CDR3aa: CASRDTADTQYF; CDR3nt: TGTGCCAGCAGAGACACAGCAGATACGCAGTATTTT; v_gene: TRBV12-3/TRBV12-4; d_gene: .; abundance: .; j_gene: TRBJ2-3
CDR3aa: CASSLATGQSYEQYF; CDR3nt: TGTGCCAGCAGCTTAGCAACGGGACAGTCCTACGAGCAGTACTTC; v_gene: TRBV11-1; d_gene: TRBD1; abundance: .; j_gene: TRBJ2-7
CDR3aa: CASSATALKGTQYF; CDR3nt: TGTGCCAGCAGTGCAACGGCCCTTAAAGGGACCCAGTACTTC; v_gene: TRBV2; d_gene: .; abundance: .; j_gene: TRBJ2-5
CDR3aa: CVSSRTGYDEQFF; CDR3nt: TGTGTCAGCAGCCGGACAGGATACGATGAGCAGTTCTTC; v_gene: TRBV6-5; d_gene: TRBD1; abundance: .; j_gene: TRBJ2-1
CDR3aa: CASSRTMAGGDYGYTF; CDR3nt: TGTGCCAGCAGCCGAACTATGGCAGGGGGCGACTATGGCTACACCTTC; v_gene: TRBV3-1; d_gene: TRBD1; abundance: few; j_gene: TRBJ1-2
CDR3aa: CASSLQLLGADSPLHF; CDR3nt: TGTGCCAGCAGTTTGCAATTACTAGGGGCCGATTCACCCCTCCACTTT; v_gene: TRBV27; d_gene: .; abundance: .; j_gene: TRBJ1-6
CDR3aa: CASSPTRGAGQPQHF; CDR3nt: TGTGCCAGCTCACCAACTCGAGGGGCTGGCCAGCCCCAGCATTTT; v_gene: TRBV18; d_gene: .; abundance: once; j_gene: TRBJ1-5
CDR3aa: CASSLSGRGRYTDTQYF; CDR3nt: TGTGCCAGCAGCTTAAGTGGGCGCGGGAGGTACACAGATACGCAGTATTTT; v_gene: TRBV11-2; d_gene: TRBD2; abundance: .; j_gene: TRBJ2-3
CDR3aa: CSATGGKETQYF; CDR3nt: TGCAGTGCCACAGGGGGCAAAGAGACCCAGTACTTC; v_gene: TRBV20-1; d_gene: TRBD1; abundance: .; j_gene: TRBJ2-5
CDR3aa: CASSDSGGRKETQYF; CDR3nt: TGTGCCAGCAGCGATTCGGGGGGGAGGAAAGAGACCCAGTACTTC; v_gene: TRBV4-2; d_gene: TRBD2; abundance: few; j_gene: TRBJ2-5
CDR3aa: CASSSTLISYNEQFF; CDR3nt: TGTGCCAGCAGCTCGACCCTGATCTCCTACAATGAGCAGTTCTTC; v_gene: TRBV7-2; d_gene: .; abundance: few; j_gene: TRBJ2-1
CDR3aa: CASSHGQNSNQPQHF; CDR3nt: TGTGCCAGCAGCCACGGACAGAATAGCAATCAGCCCCAGCATTTT; v_gene: TRBV4-2; d_gene: .; abundance: few; j_gene: TRBJ1-5
CDR3aa: CASGYGEKLFF; CDR3nt: TGTGCCAGCGGGTACGGAGAAAAACTGTTTTTT; v_gene: TRBV7-2; d_gene: .; abundance: .; j_gene: TRBJ1-4
CDR3aa: CASSEWDREVGNEQFF; CDR3nt: TGTGCCAGCAGTGAATGGGACAGGGAAGTGGGCAATGAGCAGTTCTTC; v_gene: TRBV2; d_gene: TRBD1; abundance: once; j_gene: TRBJ2-1
CDR3aa: CASSLWTRDTGELFF; CDR3nt: TGTGCCAGCAGTTTGTGGACACGAGACACCGGGGAGCTGTTTTTT; v_gene: TRBV28; d_gene: .; abundance: .; j_gene: TRBJ2-2